Reported below is one T cell receptor beta chain. No antigen is known for it. Amplification used 60 Vbeta primers and 13 Jbeta primers. Data came from immunoSEQ multiplex PCR; TCRdb stores just in-frame clones and leaves some out. The repertoire holds 100,000 to 150,000 clones, with approximately 87% as singletons. This sample is part of a study of cytomegalovirus exposure and HLA in healthy donors. Study information: Within an early data release were tens of millions of unique TCRs drawn from HLA-typed donors.

The CDR3 consists of 17 residues. V shed 5 bases, J shed 0 bases, and the junction held 9 bases outside the gene matches. Germline V gives CDR1 SEHNR, CDR2 FQNEAQ (reference sequence). Study findings and constraints: Several V segments, TRBV6-2 and TRBV6-3 among them, could not be told apart and were dropped. There were reportedly fewer N-insertions in an Asian-associated ancestry cluster than the approximately 700-donor mean, in a later analysis.

The rearrangement links TRBV7-9 to TRBJ1-4, with 7 bases that match TRBD1. Sequenced: PBMCs. This TCR was sampled from a woman under 40 in good health and CMV-seronegative. The CDR3 spells CASSPSNRGPTNEKLFF. Written as DNA, the CDR3 is TGTGCCAGCAGCCCAAGCAACAGGGGACCAACTAATGAAAAACTGTTTTTT.